This T cell receptor beta chain was captured in a study of T cells in Graves' hyperthyroidism and ophthalmopathy. Regarding this clonotype: The antigen remains unidentified.

A Clinical Activity Score of at least 3, a NOSPECS grade of at least 4 and a duration under 3 months were recorded in the ophthalmopathy patients. Study outcomes and limitations: In the analysis, a 13 V-J model separated ophthalmopathy from stable hyperthyroidism.

TCR beta CDR3 region amplification was performed from RNA transcripts. TCR CDR3 regions were first amplified by RT-PCR with HTBI primers. One entry per CDR3 protein results from TCRdb running MiXCR on the multiplex PCR reads. Here the sample spans about 610,000 distinct CDR3 sequences, roughly 15% being singletons. The sequence derives from a woman in her thirties or forties with Graves' ophthalmopathy. The sequenced sample was blood.

The CDR3 here is CASSLTWGSRTGKNEKLFF. In nucleotides, the CDR3 is TGTGCCAGCAGCTTGACGTGGGGGTCAAGGACAGGGAAAAATGAAAAACTGTTTTTT. The V and J genes are TRBV5-8 and TRBJ1-4; 8 bases are shared with TRBD1. Germline loops: CDR1 SGHTS, CDR2 YDEGEE. This CDR3 contains 19 residues. Losses at the gene ends were 1 base for V and 5 bases for J; bases not matched to a gene: 16.